A single sample is the source of the 3 T cell receptor beta chains below, sequenced in a study of tumor T cells in aggressive B-cell lymphoma. Using immunoSEQ multiplex PCR, the repertoire was profiled, and TCRdb retains in-frame clones only, with some absent. The table has under 3,500 clones, roughly nine tenths seen once; the top ten hold around 7.4%. Sequenced sample: tumor tissue. The receptor set was obtained from an adult with diffuse large B cell lymphoma.

A single count supports this clone. The germline gene is not matched at one end of the junction; a read error may be the cause. The rearrangement joins TRBV11-2 to TRBJ2-5, with D hard to call. CDR3 size: 11 residues. In germline, CDR1 is SGHAT, CDR2 FQNNGV. The CDR3 is CASSAQETQYF. In DNA, the CDR3 is TGTGCCAGCAGCGCACAAGAGACTCAGTACTTC.

The chain carries TRBV18 and TRBJ2-5, with a possible D match to TRBD2 (6 bases). CDR1 is KGHSH and CDR2 is LQKENI in the germline V gene. V shed 0 bases and J shed 4 bases, with 9 bases lying between them. There are 14 residues in the CDR3. CDR3 amino acids: CASSPPTGVETQYF. CDR3 in DNA: TGTGCCAGCTCACCACCGACGGGAGTAGAGACCCAGTACTTC.

The V gene is TRBV28, the J gene TRBJ1-5, with D unresolved. The CDR3 runs 15 residues. Germline loops: CDR1 MDHEN, CDR2 SYDVKM. The V gene lost 7 bases and the J gene lost 4 bases, with 17 bases spanning the gap. CDR3 bases: TGTGCCAGCATTCCCACGGGGATTGGTAATCAGCCCCAGCATTTT. Translated: CASIPTGIGNQPQHF.